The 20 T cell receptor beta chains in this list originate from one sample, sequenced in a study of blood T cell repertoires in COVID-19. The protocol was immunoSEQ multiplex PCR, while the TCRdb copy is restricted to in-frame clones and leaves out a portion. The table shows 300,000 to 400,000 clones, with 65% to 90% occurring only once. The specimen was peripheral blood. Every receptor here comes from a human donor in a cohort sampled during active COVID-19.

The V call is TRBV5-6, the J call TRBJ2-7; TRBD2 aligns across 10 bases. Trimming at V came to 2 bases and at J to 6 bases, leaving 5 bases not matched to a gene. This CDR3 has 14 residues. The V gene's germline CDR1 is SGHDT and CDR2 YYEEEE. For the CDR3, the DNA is TGTGCCAGCAGCTTAGCGGGGGGGCCTTTCGAGCAGTACTTC. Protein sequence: CASSLAGGPFEQYF.

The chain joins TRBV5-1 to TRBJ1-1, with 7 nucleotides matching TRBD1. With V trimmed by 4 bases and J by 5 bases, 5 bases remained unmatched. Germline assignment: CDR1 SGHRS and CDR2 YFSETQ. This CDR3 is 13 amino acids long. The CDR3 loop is CASSPARGTEAFF. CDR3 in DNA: TGCGCCAGCAGCCCCGCCAGGGGGACTGAAGCTTTCTTT.

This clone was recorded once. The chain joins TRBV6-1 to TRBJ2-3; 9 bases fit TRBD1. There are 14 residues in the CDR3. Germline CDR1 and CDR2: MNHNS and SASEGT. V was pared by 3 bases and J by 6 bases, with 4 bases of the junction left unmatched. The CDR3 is CASSEDRGSDTQYF. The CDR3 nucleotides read TGTGCCAGCAGTGAGGACAGGGGTAGTGATACGCAGTATTTT.

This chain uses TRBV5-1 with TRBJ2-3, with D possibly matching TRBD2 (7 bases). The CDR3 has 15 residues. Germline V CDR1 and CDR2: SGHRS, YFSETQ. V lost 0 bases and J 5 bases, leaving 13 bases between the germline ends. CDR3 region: CASSLAGGGLDTQYF. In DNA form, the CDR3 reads TGCGCCAGCAGCTTGGCGGGGGGCGGGTTAGATACGCAGTATTTT.

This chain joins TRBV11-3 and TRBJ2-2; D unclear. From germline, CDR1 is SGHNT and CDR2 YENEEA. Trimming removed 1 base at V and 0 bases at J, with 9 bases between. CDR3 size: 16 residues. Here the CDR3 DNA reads TGTGCCAGCAGCTTAGCACAGACAACGAACACCGGGGAGCTGTTTTTT. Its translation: CASSLAQTTNTGELFF.

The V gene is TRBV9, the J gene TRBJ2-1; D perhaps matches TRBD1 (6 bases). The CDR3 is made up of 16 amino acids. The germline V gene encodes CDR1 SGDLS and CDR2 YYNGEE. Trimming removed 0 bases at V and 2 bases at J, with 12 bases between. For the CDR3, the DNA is TGTGCCAGCAGCGTAGATAGGGGGAGAGCCTACAATGAGCAGTTCTTC. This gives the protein CASSVDRGRAYNEQFF.

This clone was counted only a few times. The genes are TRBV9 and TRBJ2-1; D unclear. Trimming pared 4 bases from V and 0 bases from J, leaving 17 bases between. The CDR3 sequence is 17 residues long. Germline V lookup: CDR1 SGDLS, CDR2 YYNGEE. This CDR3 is CASSPHSFLSSYNEQFF. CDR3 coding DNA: TGTGCCAGCAGCCCCCACAGTTTCTTGAGCTCCTACAATGAGCAGTTCTTC.

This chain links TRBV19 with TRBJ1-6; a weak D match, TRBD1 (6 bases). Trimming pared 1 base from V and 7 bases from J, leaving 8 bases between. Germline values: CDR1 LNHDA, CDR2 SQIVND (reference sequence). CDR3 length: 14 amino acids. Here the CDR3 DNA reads TGTGCCAGTAGTATAGCGGGACAAAATTCACCCCTCCACTTT. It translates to CASSIAGQNSPLHF.

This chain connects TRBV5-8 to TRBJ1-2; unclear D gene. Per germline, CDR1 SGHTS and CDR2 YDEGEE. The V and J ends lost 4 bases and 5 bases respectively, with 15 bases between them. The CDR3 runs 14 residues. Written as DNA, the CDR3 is TGTGCCAGCAGCACCGGTAGCGGTGGATATGGCTACACCTTC. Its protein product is CASSTGSGGYGYTF.

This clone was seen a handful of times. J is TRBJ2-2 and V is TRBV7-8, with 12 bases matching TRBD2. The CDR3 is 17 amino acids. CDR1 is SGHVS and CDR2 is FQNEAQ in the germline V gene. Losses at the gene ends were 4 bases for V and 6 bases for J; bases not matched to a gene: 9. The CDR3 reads CASSSPSGGAGPGELFF. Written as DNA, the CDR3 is TGTGCCAGCAGCTCGCCTAGCGGGGGGGCCGGGCCCGGGGAGCTGTTTTTT.

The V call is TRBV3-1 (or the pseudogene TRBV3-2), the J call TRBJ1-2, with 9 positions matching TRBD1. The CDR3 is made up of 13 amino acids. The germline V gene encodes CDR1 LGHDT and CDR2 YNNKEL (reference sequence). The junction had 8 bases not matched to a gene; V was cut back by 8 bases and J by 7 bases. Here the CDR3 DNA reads TGTGCCAGCCGAGGACAGGGGTGGGTTGGCTACACCTTC. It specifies CASRGQGWVGYTF.

The CDR3: CASSPGQGANYGYTF. As DNA, the CDR3 is TGTGCCAGCAGCCCGGGACAGGGGGCTAACTATGGCTACACCTTC. The chain joins TRBV7-8 to TRBJ1-2, with 11 positions matching TRBD1. This CDR3 spans 15 amino acids. The trim removed 5 bases at V and 0 bases at J, leaving 2 bases unmatched. Looked up from germline, CDR1 is SGHVS and CDR2 is FQNEAQ.

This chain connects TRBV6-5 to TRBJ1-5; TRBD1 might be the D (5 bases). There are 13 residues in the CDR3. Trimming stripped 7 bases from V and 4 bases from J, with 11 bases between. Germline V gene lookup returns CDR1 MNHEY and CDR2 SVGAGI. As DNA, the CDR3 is TGTGCCAGCAACCGACAGTTTAATCAGCCCCAGCATTTT. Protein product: CASNRQFNQPQHF.

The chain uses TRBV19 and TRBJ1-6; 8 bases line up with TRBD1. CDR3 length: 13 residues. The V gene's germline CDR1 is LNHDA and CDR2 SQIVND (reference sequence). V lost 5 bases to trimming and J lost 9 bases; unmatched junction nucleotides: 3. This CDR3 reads CASSVQGASPLHF. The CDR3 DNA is TGTGCCAGTAGTGTCCAGGGGGCTTCACCCCTCCACTTT.

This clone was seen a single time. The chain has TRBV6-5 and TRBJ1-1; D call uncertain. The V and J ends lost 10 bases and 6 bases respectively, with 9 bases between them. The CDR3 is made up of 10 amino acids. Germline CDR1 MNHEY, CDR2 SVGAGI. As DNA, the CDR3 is TGTGCCACCTACTCCCCTGAAGCTTTCTTT. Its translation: CATYSPEAFF.

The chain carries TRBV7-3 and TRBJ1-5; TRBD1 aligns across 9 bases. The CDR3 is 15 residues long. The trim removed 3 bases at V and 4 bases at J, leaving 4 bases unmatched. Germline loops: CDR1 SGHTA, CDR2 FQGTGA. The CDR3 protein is CASSFRTGANQPQHF. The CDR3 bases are TGTGCCAGCAGCTTCCGGACAGGGGCGAATCAGCCCCAGCATTTT. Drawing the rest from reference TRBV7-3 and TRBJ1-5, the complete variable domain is GAGVSQTPSNKVTEKGKYVELRCDPISGHTALYWYRQSLGQGPEFLIYFQGTGAADDSGLPNDRFFAVRPEGSVSTLKIQRTERGDSAVYLCASSFRTGANQPQHFGDGTRLSIL.

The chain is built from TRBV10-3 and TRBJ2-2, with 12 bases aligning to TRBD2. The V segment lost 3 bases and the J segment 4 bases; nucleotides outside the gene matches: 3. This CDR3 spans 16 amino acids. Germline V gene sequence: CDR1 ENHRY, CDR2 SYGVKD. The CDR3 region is CAISDGLAGSTGELFF. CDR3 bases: TGTGCCATCAGTGACGGACTAGCGGGATCCACCGGGGAGCTGTTTTTT.

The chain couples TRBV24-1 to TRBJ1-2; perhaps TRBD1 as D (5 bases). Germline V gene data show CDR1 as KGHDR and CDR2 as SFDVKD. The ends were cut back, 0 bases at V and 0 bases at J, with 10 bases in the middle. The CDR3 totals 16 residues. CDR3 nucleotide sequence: TGTGCCACCAGTGATTTGAGGCGGGACTCTAACTATGGCTACACCTTC. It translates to CATSDLRRDSNYGYTF.

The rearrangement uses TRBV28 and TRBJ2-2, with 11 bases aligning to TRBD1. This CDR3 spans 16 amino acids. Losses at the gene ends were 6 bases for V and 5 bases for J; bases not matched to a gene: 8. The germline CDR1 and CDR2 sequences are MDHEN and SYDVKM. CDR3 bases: TGTGCCAGCAGGTCCGGACAGGGGGCGCCAACCGGGGAGCTGTTTTTT. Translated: CASRSGQGAPTGELFF.

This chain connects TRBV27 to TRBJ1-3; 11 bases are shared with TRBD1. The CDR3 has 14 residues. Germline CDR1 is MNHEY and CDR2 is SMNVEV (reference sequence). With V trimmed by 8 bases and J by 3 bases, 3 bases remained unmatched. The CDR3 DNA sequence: TGTGCCAGCGGGACAGGGGGATTTGGAAACACCATATATTTT. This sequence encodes CASGTGGFGNTIYF.